The 2 T cell receptor beta chains given below trace back to one sample, sequenced in a study of beta chain features in type 1 diabetes. Expressed TCRB transcripts were sequenced because the entire RNA isolate underwent reverse transcription. Clones were read by immunoSEQ multiplex PCR, and TCRdb kept only the in-frame ones, dropping some. In the table there are 160,000 or so clones, 8.5% to 14% of which are singletons. Material for sequencing was central memory CD4+ T cells from blood. The receptor source for this set is a man aged 18 to 30 in good health.

V and J are TRBV29-1 and TRBJ1-2; unclear D gene. V was cut by 4 bases and J by 6 bases, with 6 bases left in between. In germline, CDR1 is SQVTM, CDR2 ANQGSEA. This CDR3 comprises 10 residues. The CDR3 region is CSVGGDGYTF. CDR3 DNA: TGCAGCGTTGGCGGAGATGGCTACACCTTC.

This clone was seen a few times. The rearrangement links TRBV2 to TRBJ2-1; maybe TRBD1 (6 bases). Trimming left V 6 bases short and J 8 bases short, with 14 bases between. Germline-derived CDR1 and CDR2 are SNHLY and FYNNEI. This CDR3 contains 13 residues. This CDR3 reads CASSGLRGYEQFF. In nucleotides, the CDR3 is TGTGCCAGCAGCGGACTCAGGGGATATGAGCAGTTCTTC. Variable domain in full (rest from reference TRBV2 and TRBJ2-1): EPEVTQTPSHQVTQMGQEVILRCVPISNHLYFYWYRQILGQKVEFLVSFYNNEISEKSEIFDDQFSVERPDGSNFTLKIRSTKLEDSAMYFCASSGLRGYEQFFGPGTRLTVL.